A selection of T cell receptor beta chains follows, all from one sample in a study of long-term antiretroviral therapy in people with HIV. Here immunoSEQ multiplex PCR was the method, and the copy in TCRdb shows in-frame clones only, minus some. Among approximately 22,000 clones listed, approximately 82% were seen once. The sequenced sample was unsorted PBMCs, obtained 0.1 years before starting antiretroviral therapy. Receptors originate from a man aged 18-30 years with HIV. The CDR3 runs from the conserved cysteine through the conserved F or W. D genes are given only for firm matches. For some rows the clone size is stated as once, few or many, or as a class when expanded; others skip it.

j_call d_call v_call clone_size cdr3_nt cdr3_aa
TRBJ2-5 - TRBV25-1 - TGTGCCAGCAGCGACATTCCTCGGGGGCGCCAAGAGACCCAGTACTTC CASSDIPRGRQETQYF
TRBJ2-6 TRBD1 TRBV5-1 - TGCGCCAGCAGCCACACTCCGGGACAGGGGGCGCTTGGGGCCAACGTCCTGACTTTC CASSHTPGQGALGANVLTF
TRBJ2-1 - TRBV19 - TGTGCCAGTAGGGCCGGTCTTGAGCAGTTCTTC CASRAGLEQFF
TRBJ1-2 TRBD1 TRBV15 - TGTGCCACCAGCAACCGATATACAACAGGGGAAGTAAACTATGGCTACACCTTC CATSNRYTTGEVNYGYTF
TRBJ2-1 - TRBV5-4 once TGTGCCAGCAGCTTTTCAGGGTCCTACAATGAGCAGTTCTTC CASSFSGSYNEQFF
TRBJ2-7 TRBD2 TRBV7-9 - TGTGCCAGCAGCGGAAGGGACAGGGAGACTAGCGGGAACTCCTACGAGCAGTACTTC CASSGRDRETSGNSYEQYF
TRBJ2-1 TRBD2 TRBV6-1 - TGTGCCAGCAGTGACCATAGCGGGAGGGACAATGAGCAGTTCTTC CASSDHSGRDNEQFF
TRBJ1-3 TRBD1 TRBV4-1 - TGCGCCAGCAGCCTGGACAGGGGTTCTGGAAACACCATATATTTT CASSLDRGSGNTIYF
TRBJ2-1 TRBD1 TRBV2 - TGTGCCAGCAAGTGGGACAGCTTCAATGAGCAGTTCTTC CASKWDSFNEQFF
TRBJ2-1 - TRBV7-3 - TGTGCCAGCAGCCTCCATAGGGGGGAGCAGTTCTTC CASSLHRGEQFF
TRBJ1-2 TRBD1 TRBV6-5 - TGTGCCAGCAGTTTGACAGGGGAGGGCTATGGCTACACCTTC CASSLTGEGYGYTF